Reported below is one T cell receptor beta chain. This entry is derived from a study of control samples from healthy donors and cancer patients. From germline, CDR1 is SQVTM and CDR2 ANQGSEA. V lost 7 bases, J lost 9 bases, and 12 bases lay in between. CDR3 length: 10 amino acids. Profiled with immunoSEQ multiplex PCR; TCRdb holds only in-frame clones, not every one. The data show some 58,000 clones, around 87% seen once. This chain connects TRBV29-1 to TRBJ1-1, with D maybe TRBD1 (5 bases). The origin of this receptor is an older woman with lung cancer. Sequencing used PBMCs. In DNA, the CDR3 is TGCAGCGGACTCCGGGGCCAAGCTTTCTTT. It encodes CSGLRGQAFF.